This TCR beta chain emerged from a study of blood T cell repertoires in COVID-19. Turning to the study itself: Acute and convalescent COVID-19 specimens originated in the United States, Italy and Spain.

Points on this clone: The same CDR3 arises from other DNA sequences in this sample as well.

Generated by immunoSEQ multiplex PCR, the TCRdb table keeps only in-frame clones and is missing some. The sample has about 380,000 clones, roughly 90% seen once. Germline V lookup: CDR1 SGDLS, CDR2 YYNGEE. The CDR3 extends over 15 amino acids. V trimming: 2 bases; J trimming: 4 bases; junction bases outside the gene matches: 2. This receptor was identified in a man aged 35 to 55 with acute or convalescent COVID-19. The V call is TRBV9, the J call TRBJ2-1, with TRBD2 matching over 11 bases. Material for sequencing was peripheral blood. CDR3: CASSVGTSGYNEQFF. CDR3 in DNA: TGTGCCAGCAGCGTCGGGACTAGCGGTTACAATGAGCAGTTCTTC.